This TCR beta chain was profiled in a study of control samples from healthy donors and cancer patients. The CDR3 runs 15 residues. Trimming removed 3 bases at V and 4 bases at J, with 16 bases between. Germline lookup yields CDR1 LNHNV and CDR2 YYDKDF (reference sequence). TCRdb keeps only in-frame clones here, not all; method: immunoSEQ multiplex PCR. The sample gives about 180,000 clones, around nine tenths of which show up once; roughly 1.3% is in the top ten. Sequencing was performed on blood. The receptor's source is a man aged 30 to 39 in good health. This chain connects TRBV15 to TRBJ2-7; D not resolved. CDR3 nucleotide sequence: TGTGCCACCAGCAGTGCTCCGGGCCAGAGGTACGAGCAGTACTTC. It specifies CATSSAPGQRYEQYF.